This is a list of T cell receptor beta chains from one sample in a study of graft-versus-host responses after intestinal transplantation. Method: immunoSEQ multiplex PCR; TCRdb's copy keeps in-frame clones and lacks some. The repertoire holds over 45,000 clones, with 80% to 90% as singletons. These receptors have no identified antigens. This sample comprised unstimulated CD4+ T cells sorted from spleen or lymph node cells, obtained before transplant. The receptor source for this set is a human donor who was the organ donor for an intestinal transplant. CDR3s include the opening cysteine and the closing phenylalanine or tryptophan.

>TRBJ2-2|TRBV9
CASSVEGMGLAGGELFF
>TRBJ2-1|TRBV27
CASSAFGTLGNNEQFF
>TRBJ1-2|TRBV7-9
CASSLAAASGGYTF
>TRBJ1-3|TRBV7-8
CASSDDRVPGGNTIYF
>TRBJ2-7|TRBV28
CASSQAEPAWEQYF
>TRBJ1-1|TRBV25-1
CASSEYTTVMNTEAFF
>TRBJ1-2|TRBV19
CASSITGGYGYTF
>TRBJ1-5|TRBV2
CASSANSNQPQHF
>TRBJ1-4|TRBV15
CATSRGATGLATNEKLFF
>TRBJ1-1|TRBV6-5
CASSPAKGAGAFF
>TRBJ2-3|TRBV2
CASSGRRPITDTQYF
>TRBJ2-2|TRBV28
CASSPQRSNTGELFF
>TRBJ2-7|TRBV28
CATLPPHVGGNYEQYF
>TRBJ2-7|TRBV27
CASSLKGTSGSSYEQYF
>TRBJ2-7|TRBV6-5
CASSYGGVRDEQYF
>TRBJ1-3|TRBV4-3
CASSQGDTISSGNTIYF
>TRBJ2-1|TRBV5-8
CASSSRLAGGSYNEQFF
>TRBJ2-3|TRBV19
CASSGSSTDTQYF
>TRBJ1-1|TRBV7-9
CASSLSPNPGTGRTEAFF
>TRBJ1-1|TRBV2
CASSPLTEAFF
>TRBJ2-7|TRBV28
CASSLSDRAHEQYF
>TRBJ1-5|TRBV5-1
CASSLGQGSSQHF
>TRBJ1-4|TRBV5-6
CASSLSGTGEKLFF
>TRBJ2-7|TRBV7-2
CASSLGLAGGTTSYEQYF
>TRBJ2-7|TRBV18
CASSPPGAGAYEQYF
>TRBJ2-1|TRBV28
CASSLGGLAREQFF
>TRBJ2-7|TRBV4-1
CASSLRQGPPSYEQYF
>TRBJ1-1|TRBV29-1
CSAPATGFLYTEAFF
>TRBJ2-3|TRBV28
CASSSQDRITDTQYF
>TRBJ2-3|TRBV7-9
CASSLLASSSTDTQYF
>TRBJ1-4|TRBV28
CASSLPQGSNEKLFF
>TRBJ2-3|TRBV28
CASRSSGRADTQYF
>TRBJ2-4|TRBV28
CASSSPPGTGEGNIQYF
>TRBJ1-3|TRBV9
CASSAEIKGNTIYF
>TRBJ2-7|TRBV15
CATSELAGVGNEQYF
>TRBJ1-2|TRBV25-1
CASSDRGGSYTF
>TRBJ1-1|TRBV4-3
CASSQERTENTEAFF
>TRBJ1-1|TRBV29-1
CSLNRGQNTEAFF
>TRBJ1-5|TRBV5-1
CASSLGQGTQPQHF
>TRBJ2-7|TRBV7-9
CASSLAGQSYEQYF
>TRBJ1-4|TRBV19
CASGRATNEKLFF
>TRBJ1-1|TRBV10-3
CAISGSSSEAFF
>TRBJ2-5|TRBV5-1
CASSLLLFQETQYF